These T cell receptor beta chains were read from a single sample in a study of T cells in Graves' hyperthyroidism and ophthalmopathy. TCRdb reprocessed the multiplex PCR reads via MiXCR and lists one record per CDR3 protein. The data show under 750,000 distinct CDR3 sequences, roughly 20% seen once. Sequencing was performed on blood. The receptors derive from a woman aged 45-65 years with Graves' hyperthyroidism that later progressed to Graves' ophthalmopathy. The CDR3 runs from the conserved cysteine through the conserved F or W. D genes are given only for firm matches. The listing skips clone size in some rows; elsewhere it reads once, few, many or a size class.

D	size	J	V	CDR3	DNA
-	few	TRBJ1-5	TRBV2	CASSERTVSNQPQHF	TGTGCCAGCAGTGAGAGGACAGTTAGCAATCAGCCCCAGCATTTT
TRBD1	-	TRBJ1-4	TRBV19	CASRIRGTEGEKLFF	TGTGCCAGTAGAATCCGGGGGACAGAAGGGGAAAAACTGTTTTTT
-	-	TRBJ2-5	TRBV6-6	CASSYPSTGLTQETQYF	TGTGCCAGCAGTTACCCCAGTACGGGACTCACCCAAGAGACCCAGTACTTC
TRBD1	-	TRBJ1-4	TRBV20-1	CSAIPGQGVEKLFF	TGCAGTGCTATACCGGGACAGGGTGTTGAAAAACTGTTTTTT
TRBD1	many	TRBJ1-3	TRBV3-1	CASSWGQNSGNTIYF	TGTGCCAGCAGCTGGGGACAGAACTCTGGAAACACCATATATTTT
TRBD1	many	TRBJ2-1	TRBV7-2	CASSQGGTGFGEQFF	TGTGCCAGCAGCCAAGGGGGGACAGGGTTTGGCGAGCAGTTCTTC
-	many	TRBJ2-3	TRBV2	CASTPWMGTDTQYF	TGTGCCAGCACCCCTTGGATGGGCACAGATACGCAGTATTTT
TRBD1	-	TRBJ1-6	TRBV20-1	CSARVPFETGPRRALHF	TGCAGTGCTAGAGTCCCTTTTGAGACAGGGCCTCGTCGGGCCCTCCACTTT
TRBD1	many	TRBJ1-1	TRBV7-9	CASSFIDRVAFF	TGTGCCAGCAGCTTTATCGACAGGGTGGCTTTCTTT
-	many	TRBJ1-1	TRBV12-3/TRBV12-4	CASSFEGAANTEAFF	TGTGCCAGCAGTTTTGAGGGTGCTGCGAACACTGAAGCTTTCTTT
-	few	TRBJ1-6	TRBV9	CASSPRRQLNSPLHF	TGTGCCAGTAGCCCAAGGAGACAACTTAATTCACCCCTCCACTTT
-	many	TRBJ1-2	TRBV11-2	CASSLDRPANYGYTF	TGCGCCAGCAGCTTGGACAGACCGGCTAACTATGGCTACACCTTC
-	many	TRBJ1-1	TRBV7-3	CASSRYLGGKNTEAFF	TGTGCCAGCAGTCGATATCTGGGCGGGAAGAACACTGAAGCTTTCTTT
-	-	TRBJ2-3	TRBV7-9	CASTPLPPDTQYF	TGTGCCAGCACCCCGCTCCCACCGGATACGCAGTATTTT
-	-	TRBJ2-6	TRBV30	CAWSVRRASGANVLTF	-
-	many	TRBJ2-1	TRBV3-1	CASSLYFYNEQFF	TGTGCCAGCAGCCTATACTTCTACAATGAGCAGTTCTTC
-	many	TRBJ2-7	TRBV5-1	CASSVRQDSYEQYF	TGCGCCAGCAGCGTCCGACAGGACTCCTACGAGCAGTACTTC
-	few	TRBJ2-2	TRBV12-3/TRBV12-4	CASSFGGITGELFF	TGTGCCAGCAGTTTTGGCGGGATCACCGGGGAGCTGTTTTTT
-	-	TRBJ1-1	TRBV6-2/TRBV6-3	CASGITGPPGAFF	TGTGCCAGCGGGATCACCGGGCCCCCGGGAGCTTTCTTT
TRBD1	-	TRBJ2-7	TRBV5-8	CASVTGTVSSYEQYF	TGTGCCAGCGTGACCGGGACAGTCAGTAGTTACGAGCAGTACTTC
-	few	TRBJ1-2	TRBV2	CASFPPGDYGYTF	TGTGCCAGCTTCCCCCCGGGGGACTATGGCTACACCTTC
-	few	TRBJ1-2	TRBV7-8	CASSSGTTSFYGYTF	TGTGCCAGCAGCTCCGGGACTACCTCCTTCTATGGCTACACCTTC
-	few	TRBJ1-2	TRBV5-1	CASSLAYRVTYGYTF	TGCGCCAGCAGCTTGGCGTACAGGGTGACCTATGGCTACACCTTC
-	few	TRBJ1-6	TRBV10-1	CASSDNGLHSPLHF	TGCGCCAGCAGTGATAACGGGTTGCATTCACCCCTCCACTTT